This T cell receptor (beta chain) emerged from a study of blood T cell repertoires in COVID-19. Clones were sequenced by immunoSEQ multiplex PCR, and TCRdb holds only the in-frame ones, with some missing. This sample yields hundreds of thousands of clones, of which approximately 83% are seen a single time; about 4.8% belongs to the top ten. V was cut by 1 base and J by 0 bases, with 9 bases left in between. The CDR3 is made up of 15 amino acids. Germline V lookup: CDR1 SGHTA, CDR2 FQGNSA. The chain uses TRBV7-2 and TRBJ1-1; D gene unclear. The specimen was PBMCs or T cells enriched from blood (not recorded which). The TCR was taken from a woman in her fifties or sixties who had been exposed to COVID-19. This CDR3 reads CASSLGGDLNTEAFF. The CDR3, as DNA: TGTGCCAGCAGCTTAGGAGGAGATTTGAACACTGAAGCTTTCTTT.